This T cell receptor (beta chain) comes out of a study of PD-1 blockade in mismatch repair-deficient tumors. Study summary: Enrolled about 2013-2016, patients had progressing, pretreated mismatch repair-deficient cancers of more than ten types.

Study findings and constraints: Rapid post-treatment expansion, then contraction, generally preceding radiologic response, marked tumor-resident clones.

Germline values: CDR1 LGHNT, CDR2 FRNRAP. There are 13 residues in the CDR3. V lost 5 bases and J 4 bases, leaving 9 bases between the germline ends. The data were produced by immunoSEQ multiplex PCR, yet TCRdb's version contains in-frame clones alone and is incomplete. The table has some 97,000 clones, 70% to 85% seen once. As concerns this clone: Its antigen is not identified.

Every patient had mismatch repair deficiency by PCR or immunohistochemistry. TCRs were sequenced from three patients responding to pembrolizumab. The TCR comes from an adult with mismatch repair-deficient cancer. Sequences were derived from peripheral blood, sampled roughly eight months after starting pembrolizumab. V is TRBV12-5 and J is TRBJ2-1, with D unclear. The DNA for the CDR3 is TGTGCTAGTGGTCCCGGTCCATACAATGAGCAGTTCTTC. Encoded protein: CASGPGPYNEQFF.